The 6 T cell receptor beta chains presented below share a single source sample, sequenced in a study of blood T cell repertoires in COVID-19. Produced via immunoSEQ multiplex PCR; TCRdb's table is partial and in-frame only. The sample yields about 380,000 clones, 88% seen once. The sequencing input was PBMCs or T cells enriched from blood (not recorded which). All receptors come from a woman aged 18-30 years who had recovered from COVID-19.

This clone was seen once. This sequence joins TRBV6-5 and TRBJ1-1; 7 nucleotides align to TRBD1. The CDR3 is 13 residues long. V dropped 8 bases and J dropped 4; count of bases not matched to a gene: 7. In germline, CDR1 is MNHEY, CDR2 SVGAGI. The DNA for the CDR3 is TGTGCCAGCTTGTTCGCAGGGGGCACTGAAGCTTTCTTT. Protein product: CASLFAGGTEAFF.

The V gene is TRBV5-4, the J gene TRBJ1-1, with D possibly matching TRBD1 (5 bases). The germline V gene has CDR1 SGHNT and CDR2 YYREEE (reference sequence). The CDR3 spans 15 residues. The V end was cut by 2 bases, the J end by 1 base, with 12 bases between. The CDR3 sequence: CASSFGGIGNTEAFF. For the CDR3, the DNA is TGTGCCAGCAGCTTCGGGGGGATCGGGAACACTGAAGCTTTCTTT.

The chain links TRBV12-3 or TRBV12-4 to TRBJ1-1, with no clear D. The CDR3 contains 13 residues. V was trimmed by 3 bases and J by 3 bases, leaving 8 bases between them. The CDR3 DNA sequence: TGTGCCAGCAGTTTCGGAGGAGACACTGAAGCTTTCTTT. This translates into CASSFGGDTEAFF.

This sequence joins TRBV19 and TRBJ2-1; D perhaps matches TRBD1 (5 bases). This CDR3 has 16 amino acids. Germline V gives CDR1 LNHDA, CDR2 SQIVND (reference sequence). V was shortened by 1 base and J by 5 bases, with 15 bases between the two germline ends. The CDR3 DNA follows: TGTGCCAGTAGTATAGGGGCAGGGTCGGCCAACAATGAGCAGTTCTTC. Encoded protein: CASSIGAGSANNEQFF.

The rearrangement uses TRBV6-5 and TRBJ1-5; D possibly corresponds to TRBD1 (6 bases). Germline CDR1 MNHEY, CDR2 SVGAGI. The CDR3 runs 14 residues. V shed 4 bases and J shed 1 base, with 8 bases lying between them. The CDR3 protein is CASSSGQSNQPQHF. Here the CDR3 DNA reads TGTGCCAGCAGTTCAGGACAGAGCAATCAGCCCCAGCATTTT.

The V call is TRBV6-2 or TRBV6-3, the J call TRBJ1-6; D possibly corresponds to TRBD1 (5 bases). The germline V and J ends were trimmed by 0 bases and 7 bases, with 13 bases remaining between them. Germline CDR1 is MNHEY and CDR2 is SVGEGT. CDR3 length equals 16 residues. DNA of the CDR3: TGTGCCAGCAGTTACTCGGGGCAGGGTGCAAATTCACCCCTCCACTTT. Protein product: CASSYSGQGANSPLHF.